The T cell receptor (beta chain) described here comes from a study of blood T cell repertoires in COVID-19. Across the study: Whether acute or convalescent, the COVID-19 samples came from the United States, Italy and Spain. PBMCs, B-cell-depleted T cells, or T cells provided the cDNA or gDNA that made up the material.

In the authors' workflow: Reference gene primers were amplified, and this amplification served to estimate nucleated cell counts. Clones were read by immunoSEQ multiplex PCR, and TCRdb kept only the in-frame ones, dropping some. Clone size and the V and J calls come from that table; the DNA yielded D and trimming. The sample lists 150,000 to 200,000 clones; around 77% were seen once. This CDR3 spans 16 amino acids. Germline-derived CDR1 and CDR2 are SGHTA and FQGNSA. With 2 bases clipped from V and 5 bases from J, the junction kept 9 bases outside the gene matches. The sequenced sample was peripheral blood. V is TRBV7-2 and J is TRBJ2-3; 8 nucleotides agree with TRBD2. This receptor was identified in a man aged 70-80 years with acute or convalescent COVID-19. The CDR3 DNA follows: TGTGCCAGCAGCTTATTTGCAGCGGGAGTAGGAGATACGCAGTATTTT. Its translation: CASSLFAAGVGDTQYF.